One and the same sample provided the 15 T cell receptor beta chains below, sequenced in a study of shared clonotypes between healthy human individuals. Naive CD8 populations comprised CD45RO-negative cells positively selected for CCR7, excluding terminally differentiated effector memory CD45RA+ cells. The assay was immunoSEQ multiplex PCR, and TCRdb's table has in-frame clones only and misses some. This sample has about 820,000 clones, with 85% to 95% found just once. The sequenced sample consisted of naive CD8+ T cells sorted from blood. These receptors were collected from a young man in good health.

V usage is TRBV29-1 and J usage is TRBJ1-3, with D perhaps matching TRBD1 (5 bases). V was shortened by 7 bases and J by 0 bases, with 16 bases between the two germline ends. Germline CDR1 is SQVTM and CDR2 is ANQGSEA. The length of the CDR3 is 15 residues. CDR3 DNA sequence: TGCAGCGCTGTAGTTTGGGGGGACTCTGGAAACACCATATATTTT. As protein: CSAVVWGDSGNTIYF.

Details on this clone: The same CDR3 arises from other DNA sequences in this sample as well. The CDR3 protein is CASSPRTDTQYF. The CDR3 bases are TGTGCCAGCAGCCCCCGCACAGATACGCAGTATTTT. The chain employs TRBV27 and TRBJ2-3; D remains unclear. The CDR3 runs 12 residues. The V end lost 6 bases, the J end lost 1 base, and 5 bases lay between the germline ends. Germline values: CDR1 MNHEY, CDR2 SMNVEV (reference sequence).

The chain combines TRBV7-6 with TRBJ2-3, with 16 bases identical to TRBD2. V lost 5 bases and J lost 5; bases outside the gene matches: 7. Germline CDR1 reads SGHVS; CDR2 reads FNYEAQ. This CDR3 comprises 17 residues. The CDR3 sequence is CASSPGLAGGRGDTQYF. The DNA for the CDR3 is TGTGCCAGCAGCCCGGGACTAGCGGGGGGGCGGGGAGATACGCAGTATTTT.

J is TRBJ2-1 and V is TRBV7-9; 12 bases agree with TRBD2. Germline CDR1 reads SEHNR; CDR2 reads FQNEAQ (reference sequence). The J segment lost 2 bases and the V segment lost 5 bases, leaving 4 bases of the junction unmatched. The CDR3 has 16 amino acids. The CDR3 DNA is TGTGCCAGCAGCCACCCTAGCGGGAGGGCCTACAATGAGCAGTTCTTC. It specifies CASSHPSGRAYNEQFF. The full variable domain, completed using reference TRBV7-9 and TRBJ2-1, is DTGVSQNPRHKITKRGQNVTFRCDPISEHNRLYWYRQTLGQGPEFLTYFQNEAQLEKSRLLSDRFSAERPKGSFSTLEIQRTEQGDSAMYLCASSHPSGRAYNEQFFGPGTRLTVL.

The rearrangement joins TRBV5-5 to TRBJ1-5; TRBD1 might be the D (6 bases). Trimming removed 0 bases from V and 8 bases from J, with 6 bases in between. This CDR3 has 12 amino acids. Germline values: CDR1 SGHKS, CDR2 YYEKEE (reference sequence). The CDR3 DNA is TGTGCCAGCAGCTTGGACAGGGAGCCCCAGCATTTT. Its translation is CASSLDREPQHF. Complete variable domain (other parts from reference TRBV5-5 and TRBJ1-5): DAGVTQSPTHLIKTRGQQVTLRCSPISGHKSVSWYQQVLGQGPQFIFQYYEKEERGRGNFPDRFSARQFPNYSSELNVNALLLGDSALYLCASSLDREPQHFGDGTRLSIL.

This clone was recorded a few times. V is TRBV28 and J is TRBJ2-7; tentatively, D is TRBD1 (5 bases). In germline, CDR1 is MDHEN, CDR2 SYDVKM. The length of the CDR3 is 13 residues. V was shortened by 2 bases and J by 6 bases, with 11 bases between the two germline ends. The CDR3 DNA reads TGTGCCAGCAGTTTAGGCAGGGCCCTCGAGCAGTACTTC. It yields the protein CASSLGRALEQYF. Based on the CDR3 plus reference TRBV28 and TRBJ2-7, the full variable domain is DVKVTQSSRYLVKRTGEKVFLECVQDMDHENMFWYRQDPGLGLRLIYFSYDVKMKEKGDIPEGYSVSREKKERFSLILESASTNQTSMYLCASSLGRALEQYFGPGTRLTVT.

This clone was counted a few times. V and J are TRBV7-3 and TRBJ2-1, with D possibly being TRBD1 or TRBD2 (6 bases each). Germline V gene lookup returns CDR1 SGHTA and CDR2 FQGTGA. The CDR3 is 14 residues long. V shed 3 bases and J shed 7 bases, with 13 bases lying between them. The DNA for the CDR3 is TGTGCCAGCAGCTTCCGTCTAGGGGGGAATGAGCAGTTCTTC. Its translation is CASSFRLGGNEQFF.

The chain links TRBV9 to TRBJ2-7; D may be TRBD1 (6 bases). Germline V CDR1 and CDR2: SGDLS, YYNGEE. Trimming shortened V by 0 bases and J by 6 bases, and 10 bases separated the two germline ends. The CDR3 loop spans 13 amino acids. The CDR3, as DNA: TGTGCCAGCAGCGTAGCTACAGGGTCCGAGCAGTACTTC. Translating it yields CASSVATGSEQYF.

The CDR3, as DNA: TGTGCCAGCAGCTCCGGGACTAGCGGGATGGGGCAAGAGACCCAGTACTTC. The encoded protein is CASSSGTSGMGQETQYF. The chain has TRBV7-9 and TRBJ2-5; TRBD2 matches at 13 bases. V gave up 4 bases and J gave up 2 bases; unmatched junction bases: 7. Per germline, CDR1 SEHNR and CDR2 FQNEAQ (reference sequence). This CDR3 region has 17 residues.

The rearrangement links TRBV2 to TRBJ2-5; 11 bases fit TRBD2. Germline V lookup: CDR1 SNHLY, CDR2 FYNNEI. The CDR3 loop spans 17 amino acids. V was clipped by 4 bases and J by 1 base; unmatched bases: 8. The CDR3 nucleotides are TGTGCCAGCAGTGTTGTACTAGCGGGAGTACCCCAAGAGACCCAGTACTTC. Translating it yields CASSVVLAGVPQETQYF. The full variable domain, with the rest looked up from reference TRBV2 and TRBJ2-5, is EPEVTQTPSHQVTQMGQEVILRCVPISNHLYFYWYRQILGQKVEFLVSFYNNEISEKSEIFDDQFSVERPDGSNFTLKIRSTKLEDSAMYFCASSVVLAGVPQETQYFGPGTRLLVL.

The V gene is TRBV19, the J gene TRBJ2-2, with a possible D match to TRBD2 (5 bases). Germline V gene sequence: CDR1 LNHDA, CDR2 SQIVND (reference sequence). V shed 6 bases and J shed 4 bases, with 12 bases lying between them. The CDR3 runs to 14 residues. As DNA, the CDR3 is TGTGCCAGTAGCCCGGGATCACCCACCGGGGAGCTGTTTTTT. Protein sequence: CASSPGSPTGELFF.

J is TRBJ2-3 and V is TRBV7-9; TRBD1 matches 7 bases. The CDR3 covers 16 residues. Trimming cost V 5 bases and J 1 base; bases outside gene matches: 9. Germline V gene data show CDR1 as SEHNR and CDR2 as FQNEAQ (reference sequence). The CDR3 sequence: CASSGGTGARTDTQYF. The CDR3 nucleotides read TGTGCCAGCAGCGGTGGAACAGGGGCTCGCACAGATACGCAGTATTTT.

The rearrangement joins TRBV15 to TRBJ2-4; D possibly matches TRBD1 or TRBD2 (5 bases each). Per the germline V gene, CDR1 is LNHNV and CDR2 is YYDKDF (reference sequence). The V and J ends lost 3 bases and 6 bases respectively, with 9 bases between them. This CDR3 comprises 13 residues. The CDR3 coding sequence is TGTGCCACCAGCAGTTCCGGGACAAACATTCAGTACTTC. This sequence encodes CATSSSGTNIQYF.

The chain joins TRBV11-2 to TRBJ2-6; D is ambiguous. With 5 bases removed from V and 4 bases from J, the gap between germline ends came to 3 bases. Germline V gene data show CDR1 as SGHAT and CDR2 as FQNNGV. The CDR3 sequence is 12 residues long. CDR3 loop: CASSGGANVLTF. The CDR3 DNA reads TGTGCCAGCAGCGGGGGGGCCAACGTCCTGACTTTC.

The CDR3 bases are TGTGCCAGCAGTGCATATAGCGGGGGACTTTACGAGCAGTACTTC. As protein: CASSAYSGGLYEQYF. This chain joins TRBV6-1 and TRBJ2-7, with 9 bases matching TRBD2. The CDR3 sequence is 15 residues long. Germline CDR1 and CDR2: MNHNS and SASEGT. V lost 4 bases to trimming and J lost 4 bases; unmatched junction nucleotides: 8.